This TCR beta chain is drawn from a study of T cells in Graves' hyperthyroidism and ophthalmopathy. The V end lost 0 bases, the J end lost 0 bases, and 15 bases lay between the germline ends. This CDR3 spans 19 amino acids. Looked up from germline, CDR1 is MGHRA and CDR2 is YSYEKL. The CDR3 regions of TCR beta were amplified from RNA transcripts. The HTBI primer set drove a first-round RT-PCR of the TCR CDR3. TCRdb used MiXCR to reprocess the multiplex PCR reads, holding one entry per CDR3 protein. The table shows 500,000 to 600,000 distinct CDR3 sequences, with more than 45% occurring only once. The material sequenced was peripheral blood or thyroid tissue (not recorded which). This sequence originates from an adult woman with Graves' disease, either hyperthyroidism or ophthalmopathy (not recorded which). The rearrangement uses TRBV4-1 and TRBJ1-6; no reliable D call. This chain's CDR3 is CASSQEVPDRFSYNSPLHF. The CDR3 nucleotides are TGCGCCAGCAGCCAAGAGGTGCCAGACCGGTTCTCCTATAATTCACCCCTCCACTTT.